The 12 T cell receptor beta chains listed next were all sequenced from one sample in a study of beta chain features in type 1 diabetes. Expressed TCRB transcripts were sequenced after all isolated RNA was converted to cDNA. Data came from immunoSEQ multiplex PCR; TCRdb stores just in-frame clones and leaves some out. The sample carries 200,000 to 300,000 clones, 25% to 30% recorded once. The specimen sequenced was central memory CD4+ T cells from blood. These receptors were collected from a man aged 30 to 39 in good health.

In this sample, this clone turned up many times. This chain's CDR3 is CASSRRTSGIAGANVLTF. CDR3 coding DNA: TGTGCCAGCAGCCGGAGGACTAGCGGGATCGCAGGGGCCAACGTCCTGACTTTC. The chain couples TRBV5-6 to TRBJ2-6; the match to TRBD2 covers 12 bases. CDR3 length: 18 amino acids. Germline V CDR1 and CDR2: SGHDT, YYEEEE. V lost 4 bases and J lost 4; bases outside the gene matches: 9.

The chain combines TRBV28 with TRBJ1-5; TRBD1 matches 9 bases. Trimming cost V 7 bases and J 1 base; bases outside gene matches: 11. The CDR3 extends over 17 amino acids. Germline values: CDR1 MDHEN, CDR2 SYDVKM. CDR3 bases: TGTGCCAGCAACCCGGACAGGGGAAGATTGAGCAATCAGCCCCAGCATTTT. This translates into CASNPDRGRLSNQPQHF.

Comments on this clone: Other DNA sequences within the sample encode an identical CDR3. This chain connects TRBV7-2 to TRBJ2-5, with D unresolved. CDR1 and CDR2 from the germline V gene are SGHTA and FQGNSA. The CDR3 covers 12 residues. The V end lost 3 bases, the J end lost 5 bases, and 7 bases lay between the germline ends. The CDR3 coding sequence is TGTGCCAGCAGCTTCGGTCGGGAGACCCAGTACTTC. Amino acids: CASSFGRETQYF.

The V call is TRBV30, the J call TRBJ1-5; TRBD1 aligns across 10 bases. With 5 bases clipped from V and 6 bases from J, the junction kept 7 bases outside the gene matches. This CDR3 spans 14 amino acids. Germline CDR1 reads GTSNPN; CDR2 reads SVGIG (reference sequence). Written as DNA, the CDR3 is TGTGCCTGGGACCTCGACAGGGGGCGTCAGCCCCAGCATTTT. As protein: CAWDLDRGRQPQHF.

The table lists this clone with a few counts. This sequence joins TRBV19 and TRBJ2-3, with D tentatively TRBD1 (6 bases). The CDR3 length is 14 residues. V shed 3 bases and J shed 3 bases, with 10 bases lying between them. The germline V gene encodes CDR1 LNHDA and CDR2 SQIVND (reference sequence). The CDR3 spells CASSIQGRTDTQYF. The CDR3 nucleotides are TGTGCCAGTAGTATCCAGGGGCGGACAGATACGCAGTATTTT.

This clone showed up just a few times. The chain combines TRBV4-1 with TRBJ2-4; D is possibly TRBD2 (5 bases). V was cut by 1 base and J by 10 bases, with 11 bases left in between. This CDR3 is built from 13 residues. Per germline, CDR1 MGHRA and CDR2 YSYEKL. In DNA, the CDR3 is TGCGCCAGCAGCCAAGTCTCCGGGGAAATTCAGTACTTC. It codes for CASSQVSGEIQYF.

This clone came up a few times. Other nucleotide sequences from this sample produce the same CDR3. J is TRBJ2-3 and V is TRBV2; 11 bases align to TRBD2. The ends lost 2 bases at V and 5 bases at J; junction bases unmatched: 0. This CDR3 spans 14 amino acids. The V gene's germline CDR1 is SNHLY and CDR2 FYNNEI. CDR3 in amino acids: CASSETSGRDTQYF. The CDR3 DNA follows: TGTGCCAGCAGTGAAACTAGCGGGAGAGATACGCAGTATTTT.

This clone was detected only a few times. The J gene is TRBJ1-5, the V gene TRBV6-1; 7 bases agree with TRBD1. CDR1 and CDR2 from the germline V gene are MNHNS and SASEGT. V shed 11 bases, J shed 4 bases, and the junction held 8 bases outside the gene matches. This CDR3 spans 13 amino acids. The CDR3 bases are TGTGCCGAAGGGGAGGGGGCGAATCAGCCCCAGCATTTT. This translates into CAEGEGANQPQHF.

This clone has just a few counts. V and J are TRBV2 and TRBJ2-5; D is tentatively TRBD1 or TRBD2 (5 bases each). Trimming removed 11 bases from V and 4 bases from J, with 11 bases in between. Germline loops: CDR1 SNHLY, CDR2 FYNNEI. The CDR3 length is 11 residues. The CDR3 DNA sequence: TGTGCCTCGACGAGGGGAGAGACCCAGTACTTC. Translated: CASTRGETQYF.

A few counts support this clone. CDR3: CAWSVMGQGATEAFF. The DNA for the CDR3 is TGTGCCTGGAGTGTAATGGGGCAGGGGGCCACTGAAGCTTTCTTT. V gene TRBV30 combines with J gene TRBJ1-1; 8 bases are shared with TRBD1. V was clipped by 0 bases and J by 4 bases; unmatched bases: 7. The CDR3 length is 15 residues. Germline CDR1 and CDR2: GTSNPN and SVGIG (reference sequence).

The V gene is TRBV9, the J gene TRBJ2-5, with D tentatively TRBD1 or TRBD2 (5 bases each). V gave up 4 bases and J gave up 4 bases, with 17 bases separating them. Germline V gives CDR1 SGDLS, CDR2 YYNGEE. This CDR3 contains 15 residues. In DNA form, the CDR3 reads TGTGCCAGCAGCCCACGATTGGGGGTTGGAGAGACCCAGTACTTC. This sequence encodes CASSPRLGVGETQYF.

CDR3 nucleotide sequence: TGTGCCAGCAGCTCCCTCGGGTGGGAAGAGACCCAGTACTTC. Translating gives CASSSLGWEETQYF. V gene TRBV5-8 combines with J gene TRBJ2-5; no firm D call. Per the germline V gene, CDR1 is SGHTS and CDR2 is YDEGEE. The CDR3 totals 14 residues. The V end lost 3 bases, the J end lost 3 bases, and 12 bases lay between the germline ends.